This T cell receptor beta chain was sequenced for a study of beta chain features in type 1 diabetes. General observations from the study: Junctions at VDJ sites from type 1 diabetes patients had fewer insertions and more deletions. Since sequencing was performed on cDNA, cells with high TCR expression could be over-represented. TCRB repertoires of naive, central memory and Treg cells appeared more similar among patients than among healthy donors.

The V gene's germline CDR1 is LGHNA and CDR2 YNFKEQ. V lost 0 bases, J lost 3 bases, and 7 bases stayed unmatched. This CDR3 is built from 17 residues. Central memory, naive, regulatory and stem cell-like memory CD4+ cells were sorted by CD45RO/CCR7/CD25/CD127/CD95/CD27. Expressed TCRB transcripts were sequenced after all isolated RNA was converted to cDNA. Using immunoSEQ multiplex PCR, the repertoire was profiled, and TCRdb retains in-frame clones only, with some absent. In the table there are over 700,000 clones, roughly a sixth of which are singletons. This clone was seen a few times. What it binds is not known.

The rearrangement links TRBV4-2 to TRBJ1-1, with 10 bases identical to TRBD1. The sequence came from a woman younger than 35 in good health. Sequencing input: naive CD4+ T cells from blood. The DNA of the CDR3 is TGTGCCAGCAGCCAAGACTTATTCGGGACAGGGGACACTGAAGCTTTCTTT. Protein: CASSQDLFGTGDTEAFF.